This T cell receptor beta chain emerged from a study of beta chain features in type 1 diabetes. Cell sorting via CD45RO/CCR7/CD25/CD127/CD95/CD27 was performed to obtain CD4+ naive, central memory, regulatory and stem cell-like memory cells. A remark on this clone: Its antigen is still unknown. At the DNA level, this CDR3 is encoded by other sequences in the same sample as well.

Study-wide results and caveats: High-TCR-expressing cells could be over-represented by cDNA sequencing. In the patient group, naive, central memory and Treg TCRB repertoires seemed more alike than in the healthy donor group. People with Type 1 diabetes carried modestly yet significantly shorter TCRB CDR3s in all four CD4+ subsets. There were fewer insertions and more deletions at the VDJ junctions of type 1 diabetes patients.

Expressed TCRB transcripts were sequenced after all isolated RNA was converted to cDNA. Clones were read by immunoSEQ multiplex PCR, and TCRdb kept only the in-frame ones, dropping some. Of around 150,000 clones in the sample, approximately 10% are singletons; the top ten hold approximately 0.7%. The CDR3 loop spans 11 amino acids. Between the trimmed V and J ends, which lost 5 bases and 4 bases, there was a span of 6 bases. The V gene's germline CDR1 is SEHNR and CDR2 FQNEAQ (reference sequence). Material: central memory CD4+ T cells from blood. This TCR derives from a woman aged 25 to 39 with type 1 diabetes. The chain links TRBV7-9 to TRBJ2-7, with D unclear. The CDR3 reads CASSPLYEQYF. In DNA, the CDR3 is TGTGCCAGCAGCCCGTTGTACGAGCAGTACTTC.